The 22 T cell receptor beta chains below all came from one sample that was sequenced in a study of blood T cell repertoires in COVID-19. The protocol was immunoSEQ multiplex PCR, while the TCRdb copy is restricted to in-frame clones and leaves out a portion. The sample gives about 140,000 clones, around 81% of which show up once; 1.6% is in the top ten. Sequenced sample: peripheral blood. These receptors all come from a human donor in a cohort sampled during active COVID-19.

This clone was seen a single time. The chain couples TRBV3-1 (or the pseudogene TRBV3-2) to TRBJ1-4; D is possibly TRBD1 (5 bases). The CDR3 covers 17 residues. The V and J ends lost 3 bases and 5 bases respectively, with 19 bases between them. CDR1 and CDR2 from the germline V gene are LGHDT and YNNKEL (reference sequence). The CDR3 DNA is TGTGCCAGCAGCCAGAGGGCACTCCCCCGGGGGAATGAAAAACTGTTTTTT. Amino acids: CASSQRALPRGNEKLFF.

The J gene is TRBJ1-6, the V gene TRBV5-1; tentatively, D is TRBD1 (6 bases). Germline V gene data show CDR1 as SGHRS and CDR2 as YFSETQ. V dropped 4 bases and J dropped 8 bases, with 16 bases sitting between them. The CDR3 is 15 amino acids. The CDR3 spells CASSPIQGSDSPLHF. The CDR3 nucleotides read TGCGCCAGCAGCCCGATACAGGGCTCGGATTCACCCCTCCACTTT.

The rearrangement uses TRBV29-1 and TRBJ2-7; 7 nucleotides match TRBD2. Germline V CDR1 and CDR2: SQVTM, ANQGSEA. The CDR3 is 14 residues long. V shed 3 bases, J shed 9 bases, and the junction held 14 bases outside the gene matches. Here the CDR3 DNA reads TGCAGCGTTGATGGGGGGGGTGGCAGGGCTGGGCAGTACTTC. Amino acid sequence: CSVDGGGGRAGQYF.

The chain joins TRBV7-2 to TRBJ2-7, with 10 bases identical to TRBD2. V was pared by 5 bases and J by 6 bases, with 10 bases of the junction left unmatched. The CDR3 loop spans 15 amino acids. Germline assignment: CDR1 SGHTA and CDR2 FQGNSA. As DNA, the CDR3 is TGTGCCAGCAGCCCCGCGCAGCTAGCGGGAGCCGAGCAGTACTTC. The encoded protein is CASSPAQLAGAEQYF. Complete variable domain (other parts from reference TRBV7-2 and TRBJ2-7): GAGVSQSPSNKVTEKGKDVELRCDPISGHTALYWYRQSLGQGLEFLIYFQGNSAPDKSGLPSDRFSAERTGGSVSTLTIQRTQQEDSAVYLCASSPAQLAGAEQYFGPGTRLTVT.

This chain connects TRBV5-1 to TRBJ2-5; TRBD2 matches at 8 bases. The V segment lost 4 bases and the J segment 1 base; nucleotides outside the gene matches: 6. CDR3 length: 15 residues. Germline V gene lookup returns CDR1 SGHRS and CDR2 YFSETQ. DNA for the CDR3: TGCGCCAGCAGCCGTACTAGCGGTTCCCAAGAGACCCAGTACTTC. It is translated as CASSRTSGSQETQYF. Full variable domain (remainder filled in from reference TRBV5-1 and TRBJ2-5): KAGVTQTPRYLIKTRGQQVTLSCSPISGHRSVSWYQQTPGQGLQFLFEYFSETQRNKGNFPGRFSGRQFSNSRSEMNVSTLELGDSALYLCASSRTSGSQETQYFGPGTRLLVL.

This sequence joins TRBV5-1 and TRBJ2-3; unclear D gene. This CDR3 has 15 amino acids. V was clipped by 0 bases and J by 1 base, with 9 bases between them. Germline CDR1 SGHRS, CDR2 YFSETQ. The DNA of the CDR3 is TGCGCCAGCAGCTTGGATGGGCCGCGCACAGATACGCAGTATTTT. This codes for CASSLDGPRTDTQYF.

This sequence joins TRBV10-3 and TRBJ2-5, with 8 bases identical to TRBD1. V shed 3 bases and J 4 bases; nucleotides not matched to a gene: 10. Germline CDR1 reads ENHRY; CDR2 reads SYGVKD. The CDR3 sequence is 16 residues long. The CDR3 loop reads CAISDRQGALGETQYF. CDR3 coding DNA: TGTGCCATCAGTGATCGGCAGGGGGCTTTAGGAGAGACCCAGTACTTC.

The rearrangement links TRBV7-2 to TRBJ2-2; a possible D gene is TRBD1 (5 bases). Looked up from germline, CDR1 is SGHTA and CDR2 is FQGNSA. V was pared by 2 bases and J by 2 bases, with 12 bases between. The CDR3 runs 16 residues. In DNA form, the CDR3 reads TGTGCCAGCAGCTTAAGACAGCTTCATAACACCGGGGAGCTGTTTTTT. Amino acid sequence: CASSLRQLHNTGELFF.

This chain uses TRBV5-4 with TRBJ2-5; D possibly corresponds to TRBD2 (5 bases). Trimming shortened V by 2 bases and J by 1 base, and 9 bases separated the two germline ends. Germline-derived CDR1 and CDR2 are SGHNT and YYREEE (reference sequence). The CDR3 extends over 14 amino acids. This chain's CDR3 is CASSFGSSQETQYF. CDR3 bases: TGTGCCAGCAGCTTTGGGAGTAGCCAAGAGACCCAGTACTTC.

The chain uses TRBV6-1 and TRBJ2-4, with D tentatively TRBD1 (6 bases). Per germline, CDR1 MNHNS and CDR2 SASEGT. Trimming shortened V by 1 base and J by 7 bases, and 14 bases separated the two germline ends. The CDR3 totals 15 residues. Here the CDR3 reads CASSEDGGRANIQYF. CDR3 DNA sequence: TGTGCCAGCAGTGAAGATGGGGGCAGGGCGAACATTCAGTACTTC.

The chain employs TRBV4-1 and TRBJ1-2; D is uncertain. The CDR3 has 13 residues. In germline, CDR1 is MGHRA, CDR2 YSYEKL. Trimming shortened V by 1 base and J by 10 bases, and 13 bases separated the two germline ends. The CDR3 loop reads CASSQGAPGNYTF. In DNA form, the CDR3 reads TGCGCCAGCAGCCAAGGGGCCCCGGGGAACTACACCTTC.

A remark on this clone: One junction end does not reproduce the germline sequence, and a read error may be involved. The V and J genes are TRBV19 and TRBJ2-3; TRBD2 matches 9 bases. The CDR3 covers 15 residues. Per germline, CDR1 LNHDA and CDR2 SQIVND (reference sequence). For the CDR3, the DNA is TGTGCCAGTAGTACTCCCGGGACTAGCAAAGATACGCAGTATTTT. This codes for CASSTPGTSKDTQYF.

The chain employs TRBV5-1 and TRBJ2-7; TRBD2 matches at 15 bases. This CDR3 region has 17 residues. Germline V gives CDR1 SGHRS, CDR2 YFSETQ. V gave up 4 bases and J gave up 3 bases; unmatched junction bases: 8. This CDR3 reads CASSPGTSGRIFYEQYF. CDR3 in DNA: TGCGCCAGCAGCCCCGGGACTAGCGGGAGGATTTTCTACGAGCAGTACTTC.

This clone appeared once. The chain couples TRBV5-1 to TRBJ1-1; 8 bases map to TRBD1. V trimming: 0 bases; J trimming: 6 bases; junction bases outside the gene matches: 7. This CDR3 spans 15 amino acids. Germline-derived CDR1 and CDR2 are SGHRS and YFSETQ. CDR3 sequence (DNA): TGCGCCAGCAGCTTGGTAGGACAGGGAAGGGCTGAAGCTTTCTTT. This translates into CASSLVGQGRAEAFF.

The chain joins TRBV6-4 to TRBJ2-3; the D is unclear. CDR1 MRHNA and CDR2 SNTAGT come from the germline V gene. V was clipped by 8 bases and J by 0 bases, with 9 bases between them. This CDR3 has 13 amino acids. The DNA of the CDR3 is TGTGCCAGCGGGCAGTCCAGCACAGATACGCAGTATTTT. It codes for CASGQSSTDTQYF.

Comments on this clone: The junction does not match germline at one end; this may be a read error. The J gene is TRBJ2-5, the V gene TRBV2; 12 positions agree with TRBD2. The CDR3 is 12 amino acids. Germline CDR1 reads SNHLY; CDR2 reads FYNNEI. The DNA for the CDR3 is TGTGCCAGCAGTCCGACTAGCGGGAGAGAGGACTTC. The encoded protein is CASSPTSGREDF.

This clone occurred a few times. J is TRBJ1-5 and V is TRBV28; D is undetermined. Germline V CDR1 and CDR2: MDHEN, SYDVKM. The length of the CDR3 is 12 residues. V lost 5 bases, J lost 5 bases, and 7 bases lay in between. DNA of the CDR3: TGTGCCAGCAGTCAGTACGATCAGCCCCAGCATTTT. Residues: CASSQYDQPQHF.

The chain combines TRBV7-9 with TRBJ1-3; no clear D gene. The CDR3 has 14 residues. CDR1 and CDR2 (germline): SEHNR, FQNEAQ (reference sequence). The V gene lost 2 bases and the J gene lost 1 base, with 6 bases spanning the gap. The CDR3 DNA is TGTGCCAGCAGCTTATTCTCGTCTGGAAACACCATATATTTT. Amino acids: CASSLFSSGNTIYF.

V usage is TRBV7-2 and J usage is TRBJ2-2; 8 bases are shared with TRBD2. Germline trimming cut 6 bases from V and 1 base from J; bases unmatched to any gene: 4. The CDR3 extends over 15 amino acids. Looked up from germline, CDR1 is SGHTA and CDR2 is FQGNSA. The CDR3 spells CASSTAGVNTGELFF. The CDR3 coding sequence is TGTGCCAGCAGTACAGCGGGAGTGAACACCGGGGAGCTGTTTTTT. Variable domain in full (rest from reference TRBV7-2 and TRBJ2-2): GAGVSQSPSNKVTEKGKDVELRCDPISGHTALYWYRQSLGQGLEFLIYFQGNSAPDKSGLPSDRFSAERTGGSVSTLTIQRTQQEDSAVYLCASSTAGVNTGELFFGEGSRLTVL.

The chain combines TRBV7-9 with TRBJ1-5; 10 bases fit TRBD1. V was pared by 1 base and J by 7 bases, with 4 bases of the junction left unmatched. CDR1 and CDR2 (germline): SEHNR, FQNEAQ (reference sequence). CDR3 length equals 15 residues. The CDR3, as DNA: TGTGCCAGCAGCTTAGGGGGACAGGGGCGCCAGCCCCAGCATTTT. This gives the protein CASSLGGQGRQPQHF.

The CDR3 DNA reads TGTGCCAGCAGTTTGGGACTAGCGGGAGGCCACGAGCAGTACTTC. Residues: CASSLGLAGGHEQYF. This sequence joins TRBV6-2 or TRBV6-3 and TRBJ2-7; 15 nucleotides align to TRBD2. The CDR3 extends over 15 amino acids. Germline values: CDR1 MNHEY, CDR2 SVGEGT. The ends lost 4 bases at V and 5 bases at J; junction bases unmatched: 3.

The rearrangement links TRBV7-9 to TRBJ2-7, with D possibly being TRBD1 (5 bases). This CDR3 has 16 residues. V was shortened by 3 bases and J by 2 bases, with 17 bases between the two germline ends. Germline V gene sequence: CDR1 SEHNR, CDR2 FQNEAQ (reference sequence). The CDR3 nucleotides are TGTGCCAGCAGCTTGCAGACTTGGACAACCCCCTACGAGCAGTACTTC. Translated: CASSLQTWTTPYEQYF.